The T cell receptor beta chain under discussion was sequenced for a study of T-cell memory formation after mild COVID-19 (dated by TCRdb to about 2021). With respect to the entire study: TCR sequence clusters from the two donors were largely donor specific. Longitudinal TCRalpha and TCRbeta repertoire sequencing tracked T-cell clones expanding and contracting after mild COVID-19 in a couple of donors. Two young, previously healthy adult volunteers made up the cohort, one male and one female.

In regard to this clonotype: Its antigen remains undetermined. No per-base quality is available; no much larger clone lies one base away.

The junction shows trimming of 4 bases on V and 0 bases on J, and the gene matches do not reach 5 bases of it. CDR1 and CDR2 were assigned from the germline V gene (reference sequence) as MNHEY and SMNVEV. The CDR3 sequence holds 16 residues, the cysteine and phenylalanine included. The kept DNA is CDR3 alone, 48 bases in frame from the first base. General conclusions and limits of the study: Whether the second-wave clones peaking on day 37 were SARS-CoV-2 specific was not confirmed. Some responding clones were detected in pre-infection memory, which suggested that pre-existing cross-reactive memory T cells had joined the SARS-CoV-2 response. Only two mild cases were covered in the study, and larger cohorts including severe cases with pre-infection samples were considered necessary. Contracting CD4+ clones appeared mostly in the CM and EM memory subsets, whereas CD8+ clones were enriched in EMRA. Balanced CD4/CD8 phenotypes were observed for clones contracting from day 15 to 85, whereas a bias towards CD4+ was observed for a second wave of clones expanding from day 15 to 37.

Data came from an Illumina NovaSeq 6000. cDNA libraries for TCRalpha and TCRbeta were prepared by 5'RACE using constant-segment primers, with sample barcodes and unique molecular identifiers added. Trizol reagent was used to extract RNA from every sample. The libraries were amplified in two PCR steps, and the second step added a second sample barcode and Illumina TruSeq adapters. The libraries were sequenced on an Illumina NovaSeq using 2 x 150 bp paired-end reads. On the authors' methods: Demultiplexing of reads and collapsing into UMI-guided consensus sequences were performed with migec v1.2.7. Using mixcr v2.1.11, UMI consensuses were aligned to TRA and TRB V and J templates and then assembled into clonotypes. A clonotype was counted as expanded or contracted only if both edgeR and NoisET called the change significant, with noise models trained on biological replicates. For edgeR calls, the thresholds were a false discovery rate-adjusted p below 0.01 and a log2 fold-change of 1. As an exploratory analysis of dynamics, max-normalized trajectories of the 1000 most abundant clonotypes were examined by PCA with hierarchical clustering. Separately sequenced CD4+ and CD8+ repertoires were used to assign a CD4 or CD8 phenotype to each responding clone. TCRdb applied fastp at Q25 and MiXCR to the public reads, then kept only in-frame beta chains. CDR3 protein duplicates are merged, each entry listing the most common genes and DNA. The V and J calls were not made by the authors but by TCRdb's processing. Across this sample there are some 600,000 distinct CDR3 sequences, with around a sixth seen only once. The ten largest clones represent roughly 7.7% of the sample.

Ficoll-Paque density gradient centrifugation was used to isolate PBMCs. The source material was PBMCs or a T cell subset sorted from them (not recorded which). The V gene is TRBV27 and the J gene is TRBJ1-5; 8 bases in the middle match TRBD1. The clonotype was recovered from an adult woman who had mild COVID-19 (a few samples of this study predate the infection). The sample titles of this study are shuffled in the database, so cell type and time point are left out; the donor was told from shared clones. The nucleotide sequence is given as TGTGCCAGCAGTTGGACAGGGAGGTATAGCAATCAGCCCCAGCATTTT. Its translation is CASSWTGRYSNQPQHF.